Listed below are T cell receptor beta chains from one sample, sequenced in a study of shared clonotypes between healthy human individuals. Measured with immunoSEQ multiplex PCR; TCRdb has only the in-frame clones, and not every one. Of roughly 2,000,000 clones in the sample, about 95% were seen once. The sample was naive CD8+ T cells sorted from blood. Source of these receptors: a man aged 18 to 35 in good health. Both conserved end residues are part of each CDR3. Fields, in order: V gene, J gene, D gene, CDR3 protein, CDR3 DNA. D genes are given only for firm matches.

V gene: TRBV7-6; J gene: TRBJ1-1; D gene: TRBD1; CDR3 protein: CASSPGTGGGTEAFF; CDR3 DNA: TGTGCCAGCAGCCCAGGGACAGGGGGAGGCACTGAAGCTTTCTTT
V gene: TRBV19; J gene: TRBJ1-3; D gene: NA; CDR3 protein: CASSPGGEGIENTIYF; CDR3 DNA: TGTGCCAGTAGTCCCGGTGGTGAGGGCATTGAAAACACCATATATTTT
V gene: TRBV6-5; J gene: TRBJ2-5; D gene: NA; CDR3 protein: CASSPVSLGETQYF; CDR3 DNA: TGTGCCAGCAGCCCTGTCTCTCTGGGAGAGACCCAGTACTTC
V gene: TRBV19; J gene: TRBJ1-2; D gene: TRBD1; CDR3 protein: CASSDPLTGGSNYGYTF; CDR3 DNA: TGTGCCAGTAGTGATCCGCTCACAGGGGGGAGTAACTATGGCTACACCTTC
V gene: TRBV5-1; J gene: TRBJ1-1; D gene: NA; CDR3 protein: CASSSRDNRKDTEAFF; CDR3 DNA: TGCGCCAGCAGCTCCCGGGACAATAGGAAGGACACTGAAGCTTTCTTT
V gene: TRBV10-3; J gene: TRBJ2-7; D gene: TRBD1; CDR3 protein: CAISDDRGLNEQYF; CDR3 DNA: TGTGCCATCAGTGACGACAGGGGGCTAAACGAGCAGTACTTC
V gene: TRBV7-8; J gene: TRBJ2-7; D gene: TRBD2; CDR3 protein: CASSSGLAGGYYEQYF; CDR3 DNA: TGTGCCAGCAGCTCCGGACTAGCGGGGGGTTATTACGAGCAGTACTTC
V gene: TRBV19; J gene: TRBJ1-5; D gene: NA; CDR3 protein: CASSIGQDYNQPQHF; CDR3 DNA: TGTGCCAGTAGTATAGGGCAGGACTATAATCAGCCCCAGCATTTT
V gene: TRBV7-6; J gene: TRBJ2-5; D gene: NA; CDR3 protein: CASSRIEETQYF; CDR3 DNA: TGTGCCAGCAGCAGAATCGAAGAGACCCAGTACTTC
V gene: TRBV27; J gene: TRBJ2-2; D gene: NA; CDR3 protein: CASSEYLPGELFF; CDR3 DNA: TGTGCCAGCAGCGAATATCTGCCCGGGGAGCTGTTTTTT
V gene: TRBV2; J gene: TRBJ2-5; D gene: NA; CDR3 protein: CASRWGPQETQYF; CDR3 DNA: TGTGCCAGCAGATGGGGGCCCCAAGAGACCCAGTACTTC
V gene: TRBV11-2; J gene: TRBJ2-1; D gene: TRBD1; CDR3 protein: CASSWTTGTGIKKVDEQFF; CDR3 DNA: TGTGCCAGCAGCTGGACCACCGGGACAGGGATTAAGAAAGTCGATGAGCAGTTCTTC
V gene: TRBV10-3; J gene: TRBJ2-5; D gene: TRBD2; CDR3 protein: CAIAAGGLQETQYF; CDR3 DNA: TGTGCCATCGCGGCGGGGGGACTCCAAGAGACCCAGTACTTC
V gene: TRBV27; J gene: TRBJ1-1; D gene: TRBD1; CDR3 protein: CASSFGTGGMNTEAFF; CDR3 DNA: TGTGCCAGCAGTTTTGGGACAGGTGGGATGAACACTGAAGCTTTCTTT
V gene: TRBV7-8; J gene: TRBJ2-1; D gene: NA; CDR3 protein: CASSLDNEQFF; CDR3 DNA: TGTGCCAGCAGCTTGGACAATGAGCAGTTCTTC
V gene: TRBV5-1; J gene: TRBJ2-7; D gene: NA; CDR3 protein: CASSLAIAYEQYF; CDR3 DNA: TGCGCCAGCAGCTTGGCCATCGCCTACGAGCAGTACTTC
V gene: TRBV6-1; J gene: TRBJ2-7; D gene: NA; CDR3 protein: CASSKTPTYEQYF; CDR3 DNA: TGTGCCAGCTCCAAAACACCCACCTACGAGCAGTACTTC
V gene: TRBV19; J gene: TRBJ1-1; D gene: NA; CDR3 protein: CASTKTGLSTEAFF; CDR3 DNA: TGTGCCAGTACCAAAACAGGGTTAAGTACTGAAGCTTTCTTT
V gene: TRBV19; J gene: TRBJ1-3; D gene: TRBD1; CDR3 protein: CASSVTGQAGNTIYF; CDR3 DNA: TGTGCCAGTAGTGTGACAGGGCAGGCTGGAAACACCATATATTTT
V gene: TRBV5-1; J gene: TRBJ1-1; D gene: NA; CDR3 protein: CASSFGGNEAFF; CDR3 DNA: TGCGCCAGCAGCTTTGGCGGGAATGAAGCTTTCTTT
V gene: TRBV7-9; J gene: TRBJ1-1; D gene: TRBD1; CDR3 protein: CASSSEDRANEAFF; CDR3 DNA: TGTGCCAGCAGCTCGGAGGACAGGGCGAACGAAGCTTTCTTT
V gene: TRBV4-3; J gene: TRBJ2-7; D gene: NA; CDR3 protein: CASSQETGSFYEQYF; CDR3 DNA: TGCGCCAGCAGCCAAGAAACAGGCTCTTTCTACGAGCAGTACTTC
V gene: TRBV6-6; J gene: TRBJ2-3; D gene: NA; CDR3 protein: CASSYSGGDGDTQYF; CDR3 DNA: TGTGCCAGCAGTTACTCTGGCGGGGACGGAGATACGCAGTATTTT
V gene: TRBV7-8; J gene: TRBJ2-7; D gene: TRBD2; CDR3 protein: CASSFLAGGHSYEQYF; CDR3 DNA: TGTGCCAGCAGCTTCTTAGCGGGAGGGCACTCCTACGAGCAGTACTTC
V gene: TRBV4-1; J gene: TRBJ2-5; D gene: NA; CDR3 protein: CASRPAGQSETQYF; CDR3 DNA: TGCGCCAGCAGGCCTGCGGGGCAGTCAGAGACCCAGTACTTC
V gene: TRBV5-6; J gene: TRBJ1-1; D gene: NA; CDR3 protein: CASSFLMNTEAFF; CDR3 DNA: TGTGCCAGCAGCTTTCTTATGAACACTGAAGCTTTCTTT
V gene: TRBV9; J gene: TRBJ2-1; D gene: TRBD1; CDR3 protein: CASSVNKDRGHNEQFF; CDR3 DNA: TGTGCCAGCAGCGTAAACAAGGACAGGGGTCACAATGAGCAGTTCTTC
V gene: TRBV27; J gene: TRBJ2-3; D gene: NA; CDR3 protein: CASSLWGDSTDTQYF; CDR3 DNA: TGTGCCAGCAGTTTATGGGGGGATAGCACAGATACGCAGTATTTT
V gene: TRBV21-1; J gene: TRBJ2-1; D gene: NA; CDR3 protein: CASSNRGRRNEQFF; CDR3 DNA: TGTGCCAGCAGCAATCGGGGAAGGCGCAATGAGCAGTTCTTC
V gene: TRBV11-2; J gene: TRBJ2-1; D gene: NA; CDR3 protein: CASSLEARGYEQFF; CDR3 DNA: TGTGCCAGCAGCTTAGAGGCCAGGGGCTATGAGCAGTTCTTC
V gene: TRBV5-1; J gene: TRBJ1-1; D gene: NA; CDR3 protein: CASSFWVGDTEAFF; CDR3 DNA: TGCGCCAGCAGCTTTTGGGTAGGGGACACTGAAGCTTTCTTT
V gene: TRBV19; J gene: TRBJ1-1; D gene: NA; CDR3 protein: CASTQGKGLNTEAFF; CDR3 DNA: TGTGCCAGTACCCAAGGGAAAGGGTTGAACACTGAAGCTTTCTTT
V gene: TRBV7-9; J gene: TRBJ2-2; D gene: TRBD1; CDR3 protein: CARSHLGQGEFPGELFF; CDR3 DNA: TGTGCCAGGAGCCACTTGGGACAGGGGGAATTTCCCGGGGAGCTGTTTTTT
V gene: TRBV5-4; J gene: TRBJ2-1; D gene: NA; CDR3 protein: CASSLTRYEQFF; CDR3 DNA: TGTGCCAGCAGCTTGACCCGATACGAGCAGTTCTTC
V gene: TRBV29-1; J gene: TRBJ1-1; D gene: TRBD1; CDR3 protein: CSVGDPGTANTEAFF; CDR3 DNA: TGCAGCGTTGGGGATCCCGGGACAGCGAACACTGAAGCTTTCTTT
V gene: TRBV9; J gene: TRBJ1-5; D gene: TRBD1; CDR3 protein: CASSSGDRGDQPQHF; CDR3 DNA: TGTGCCAGCAGCTCGGGGGACAGGGGCGATCAGCCCCAGCATTTT
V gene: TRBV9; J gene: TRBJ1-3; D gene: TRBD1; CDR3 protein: CASSAGTGTPGNTIYF; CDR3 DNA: TGTGCCAGCAGCGCCGGGACAGGGACCCCTGGAAACACCATATATTTT
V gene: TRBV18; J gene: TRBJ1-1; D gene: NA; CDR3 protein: CASSPPREDILAANTEAFF; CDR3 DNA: TGTGCCAGCTCACCACCCCGGGAGGACATCCTCGCGGCGAACACTGAAGCTTTCTTT
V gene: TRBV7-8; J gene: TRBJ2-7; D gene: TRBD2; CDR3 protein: CASSLGGTSYEQYF; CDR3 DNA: TGTGCCAGCAGCTTAGGCGGGACTAGCTACGAGCAGTACTTC
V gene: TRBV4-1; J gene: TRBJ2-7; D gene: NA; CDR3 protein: CASSQTGQHYEQYF; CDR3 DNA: TGCGCCAGCAGCCAAACGGGACAACACTACGAGCAGTACTTC
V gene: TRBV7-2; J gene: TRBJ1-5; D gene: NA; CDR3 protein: CASSTGFGNQPQHF; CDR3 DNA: TGTGCCAGCTCAACAGGGTTCGGCAATCAGCCCCAGCATTTT
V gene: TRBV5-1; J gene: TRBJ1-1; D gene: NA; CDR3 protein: CASSLVGMNTEAFF; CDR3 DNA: TGCGCCAGCAGCTTGGTCGGAATGAACACTGAAGCTTTCTTT
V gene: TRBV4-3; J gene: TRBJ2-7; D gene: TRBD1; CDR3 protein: CASSQLRGLPYEQYF; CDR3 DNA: TGCGCCAGCAGCCAACTCAGGGGGTTACCCTACGAGCAGTACTTC
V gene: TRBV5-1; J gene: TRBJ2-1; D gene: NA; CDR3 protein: CASSLLAGLDNEQFF; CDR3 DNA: TGCGCCAGCAGCTTGTTGGCAGGGTTAGACAATGAGCAGTTCTTC
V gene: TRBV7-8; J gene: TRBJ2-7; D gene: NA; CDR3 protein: CASSLAAANYEQYF; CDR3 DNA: TGTGCCAGCAGCTTAGCGGCAGCGAACTACGAGCAGTACTTC
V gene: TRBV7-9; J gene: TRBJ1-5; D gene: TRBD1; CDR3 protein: CASSHGDRGYDQPQHF; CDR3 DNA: TGTGCCAGCAGTCACGGGGACAGGGGGTACGATCAGCCCCAGCATTTT
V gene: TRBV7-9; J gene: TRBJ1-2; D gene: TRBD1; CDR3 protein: CASSLGGTGGYTF; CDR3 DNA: TGTGCCAGCAGCTTAGGGGGGACAGGTGGCTACACCTTC
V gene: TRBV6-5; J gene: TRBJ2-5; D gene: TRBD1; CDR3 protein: CASSYTETGWKETQYF; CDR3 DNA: TGTGCCAGCAGTTATACTGAGACAGGGTGGAAAGAGACCCAGTACTTC
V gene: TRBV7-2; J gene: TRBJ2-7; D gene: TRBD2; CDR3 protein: CASSHTGGSGQAVEQYF; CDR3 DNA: TGTGCCAGCAGCCATACGGGAGGGAGCGGGCAAGCGGTCGAGCAGTACTTC
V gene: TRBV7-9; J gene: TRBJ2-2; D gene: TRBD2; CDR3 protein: CASSPPPGTSGPYTGELFF; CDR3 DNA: TGTGCCAGCAGCCCTCCCCCCGGGACTAGCGGGCCGTACACCGGGGAGCTGTTTTTT
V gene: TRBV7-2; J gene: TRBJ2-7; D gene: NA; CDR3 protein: CASSIRTVAYEQYF; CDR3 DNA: TGTGCCAGCAGCATAAGGACGGTTGCCTACGAGCAGTACTTC
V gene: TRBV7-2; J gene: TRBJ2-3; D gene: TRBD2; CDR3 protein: CASSALAGPQQPDTQYF; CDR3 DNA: TGTGCCAGCAGCGCCCTAGCGGGCCCCCAACAACCAGATACGCAGTATTTT
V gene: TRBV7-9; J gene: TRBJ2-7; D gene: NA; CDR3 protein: CASSLALGEAPYEQYF; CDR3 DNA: TGTGCCAGCAGCTTAGCGCTCGGGGAGGCACCCTACGAGCAGTACTTC
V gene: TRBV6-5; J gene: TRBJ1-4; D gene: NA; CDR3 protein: CAVRAALNEKLFF; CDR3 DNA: TGTGCCGTCAGGGCGGCCCTTAATGAAAAACTGTTTTTT